Below are 17 T cell receptor beta chains sequenced from a single sample in a study of long-term antiretroviral therapy in people with HIV. The authors ran the immunoSEQ assay, v3.0, at survey level. The assay was immunoSEQ multiplex PCR, and TCRdb's table has in-frame clones only and misses some. The sample yields more than 20,000 clones, approximately 82% seen once. The sequences come from unsorted PBMCs, collected 0.5 years after starting antiretroviral therapy. The receptors here all came from a man younger than 30 with HIV.

The chain links TRBV7-3 to TRBJ1-3; no definite D call. V dropped 2 bases and J dropped 0 bases, with 11 bases sitting between them. CDR1 is SGHTA, CDR2 FQGTGA, per germline. The CDR3 spans 16 residues. The CDR3 here is CASSLDGAYSGNTIYF. The CDR3 DNA is TGTGCCAGCAGCTTAGATGGAGCCTACTCTGGAAACACCATATATTTT.

This chain joins TRBV7-2 and TRBJ2-1; D call uncertain. Germline assignment: CDR1 SGHTA and CDR2 FQGNSA. Trimming shortened V by 3 bases and J by 1 base, and 7 bases separated the two germline ends. The CDR3 runs to 14 residues. CDR3 in DNA: TGTGCCAGCAGCTTCCCTAGATCCTACAATGAGCAGTTCTTC. Translation: CASSFPRSYNEQFF.

CDR3 sequence reads: CASSLPPGSYNEQFF. The CDR3 DNA follows: TGTGCCAGCAGTTTACCACCGGGCTCCTACAATGAGCAGTTCTTC. The V and J genes are TRBV27 and TRBJ2-1, with D hard to call. The CDR3 is made up of 15 amino acids. Trimming left V 2 bases short and J 0 bases short, with 8 bases between. The germline V gene encodes CDR1 MNHEY and CDR2 SMNVEV (reference sequence).

The chain has TRBV10-3 and TRBJ2-7, with 8 bases matching TRBD1. Germline assignment: CDR1 ENHRY and CDR2 SYGVKD. V shed 2 bases, J shed 1 base, and the junction held 7 bases outside the gene matches. This CDR3 has 16 residues. The CDR3 here is CAISERDRSNSYEQYF. In nucleotides, the CDR3 is TGTGCCATCAGTGAGCGGGACAGGAGCAATTCCTACGAGCAGTACTTC.

The chain uses TRBV4-1 and TRBJ1-1; D may be TRBD1 (5 bases). V was pared by 2 bases and J by 1 base, with 11 bases between. The CDR3 extends over 15 amino acids. Germline V gene sequence: CDR1 MGHRA, CDR2 YSYEKL. In DNA form, the CDR3 reads TGCGCCAGCAGCCAACCACAGGAGGGGAACACTGAAGCTTTCTTT. Translated: CASSQPQEGNTEAFF.

This rearrangement joins TRBV9 to TRBJ2-7; 10 bases are shared with TRBD1. Germline V gene lookup returns CDR1 SGDLS and CDR2 YYNGEE. The CDR3 loop spans 14 amino acids. V lost 3 bases to trimming and J lost 5 bases; unmatched junction nucleotides: 5. The CDR3 is CASSETGTGDEQYF. The CDR3 DNA is TGTGCCAGCAGCGAGACCGGGACAGGGGACGAGCAGTACTTC.

This clone was seen once. The chain uses TRBV2 and TRBJ2-7; 7 nucleotides match TRBD1. The CDR3 runs to 14 residues. V lost 5 bases and J lost 6; bases outside the gene matches: 10. The germline V gene encodes CDR1 SNHLY and CDR2 FYNNEI. As DNA, the CDR3 is TGTGCCAGCAGTTTAATGGGGGACAGCTCCGAGCAGTACTTC. Amino acids: CASSLMGDSSEQYF.

V and J are TRBV10-3 and TRBJ2-7; TRBD1 aligns across 9 bases. Trimming took 4 bases from V and 4 from J; bases not matched to a gene: 11. Germline CDR1 and CDR2: ENHRY and SYGVKD. This CDR3 has 16 amino acids. The DNA of the CDR3 is TGTGCCATCAGTGGGGGGTCGGGACAGGGTACGTACGAGCAGTACTTC. Translated, it gives CAISGGSGQGTYEQYF.

The genes are TRBV4-3 and TRBJ2-3; D not certain. Germline V gives CDR1 LGHNA, CDR2 YSLEER. The CDR3 loop spans 14 amino acids. Trimming shortened V by 0 bases and J by 5 bases, and 9 bases separated the two germline ends. DNA of the CDR3: TGCGCCAGCAGCCAAGATCGTTTCAAAGATACGCAGTATTTT. It encodes CASSQDRFKDTQYF.

The chain uses TRBV15 and TRBJ1-1, with D possibly matching TRBD1 (5 bases). This CDR3 is built from 15 residues. V was pared by 0 bases and J by 6 bases, with 14 bases between. Germline CDR1 is LNHNV and CDR2 is YYDKDF (reference sequence). The CDR3 sequence: CATSRDFGGVAEAFF. In DNA, the CDR3 is TGTGCCACCAGCAGAGATTTCGGGGGAGTCGCTGAAGCTTTCTTT.

The chain recombines TRBV5-4 with TRBJ1-4; TRBD1 agrees at 8 bases. The CDR3 is 17 residues long. Germline CDR1 and CDR2: SGHNT and YYREEE (reference sequence). J was trimmed by 0 bases and V by 4 bases; bases with no gene match: 8. CDR3 protein: CASSLSTGAATNEKLFF. The CDR3, as DNA: TGTGCCAGCAGCCTCTCGACAGGGGCCGCAACTAATGAAAAACTGTTTTTT.

CDR3: CAWSNVLGAYGYTF. The DNA for the CDR3 is TGTGCCTGGAGTAATGTTTTGGGGGCCTATGGCTACACCTTC. The gene calls are TRBV30 and TRBJ1-2; possible D gene TRBD1, 6 bases. V lost 2 bases and J 4 bases, leaving 14 bases between the germline ends. The CDR3 runs 14 residues. The germline V gene has CDR1 GTSNPN and CDR2 SVGIG (reference sequence).

V usage is TRBV5-1 and J usage is TRBJ2-2; 9 positions agree with TRBD1. Germline CDR1 reads SGHRS; CDR2 reads YFSETQ. Losses at the gene ends were 2 bases for V and 6 bases for J; bases not matched to a gene: 8. The CDR3 consists of 16 residues. The DNA for the CDR3 is TGCGCCAGCAGCTTATACGGGACAGGGCTTCCCGGGGAGCTGTTTTTT. This encodes CASSLYGTGLPGELFF.

This CDR3 is CASSLAFDLNTEAFF. CDR3 DNA sequence: TGTGCCAGCAGTTTAGCGTTCGATCTGAACACTGAAGCTTTCTTT. The rearrangement links TRBV27 to TRBJ1-1; no clear D. This CDR3 contains 15 residues. Trimming stripped 2 bases from V and 0 bases from J, with 10 bases between. The germline gives CDR1 MNHEY, CDR2 SMNVEV (reference sequence).

This clone was seen a handful of times. The rearrangement joins TRBV2 to TRBJ1-5; no clear D. Per germline, CDR1 SNHLY and CDR2 FYNNEI. The CDR3 is 16 amino acids. V was trimmed by 2 bases and J by 4 bases, leaving 15 bases between them. The CDR3 is CASSERRRAGNQPQHF. CDR3 in DNA: TGTGCCAGCAGTGAAAGGAGAAGGGCAGGAAATCAGCCCCAGCATTTT. Filled out from reference TRBV2 and TRBJ1-5, the complete variable domain reads EPEVTQTPSHQVTQMGQEVILRCVPISNHLYFYWYRQILGQKVEFLVSFYNNEISEKSEIFDDQFSVERPDGSNFTLKIRSTKLEDSAMYFCASSERRRAGNQPQHFGDGTRLSIL.

The chain couples TRBV10-3 to TRBJ2-1; D is undetermined. This CDR3 is 14 amino acids long. Trimming left V 0 bases short and J 6 bases short, with 9 bases between. The germline CDR1 and CDR2 sequences are ENHRY and SYGVKD. The CDR3 spells CAISESGSANEQFF. The CDR3 DNA is TGTGCCATCAGTGAGTCTGGCTCTGCCAATGAGCAGTTCTTC.

This clone has a handful of counts. The chain employs TRBV18 and TRBJ2-5; D might be TRBD2 (6 bases). V lost 2 bases and J 5 bases, leaving 15 bases between the germline ends. The germline V gene encodes CDR1 KGHSH and CDR2 LQKENI. The CDR3 is 15 amino acids. The CDR3 region has the DNA TGTGCCAGCTCACCATCGGCCGGGAGAGGGGAGACCCAGTACTTC. Translated, it gives CASSPSAGRGETQYF.